These T cell receptor beta chains were read from a single sample in a study of cytomegalovirus exposure and HLA in healthy donors. Here immunoSEQ multiplex PCR was the method, and the copy in TCRdb shows in-frame clones only, minus some. This table has tens of thousands of clones, around three fifths appearing once. Sequencing was carried out using PBMCs. Every receptor here comes from a man aged 25-45 years in good health and CMV-seronegative. Each CDR3 is given with its conserved first and last residue. The D gene is left open where the match is weak. Size is stated for part of the rows, as once, few or many counts, or as a class when the clone is expanded.

J gene	clone size	D gene	V gene	CDR3 protein	CDR3 DNA
TRBJ2-7	once	TRBD1	TRBV27	CASRHLSGTGFSYEQYF	TGTGCCAGCAGACACCTTTCCGGGACAGGGTTTTCCTACGAGCAGTACTTC
TRBJ2-5	once	TRBD2	TRBV6-1	CASSEPSGRASETQYF	TGTGCCAGCAGCGAACCTAGCGGGAGGGCCAGCGAGACCCAGTACTTC
TRBJ2-7	.	.	TRBV5-1	CASSLLGSYEQYF	TGCGCCAGCAGCTTGCTTGGCAGCTACGAGCAGTACTTC
TRBJ2-6	.	.	TRBV5-6	CASSPGVLVSGANVLTF	TGTGCCAGCAGCCCGGGGGTCCTGGTCTCTGGGGCCAACGTCCTGACTTTC
TRBJ2-4	once	.	TRBV19	CASSRGDLAKNIQYF	TGTGCCAGTAGTAGGGGCGACCTAGCCAAAAACATTCAGTACTTC
TRBJ2-7	.	TRBD2	TRBV7-2	CASRASGGTYEQYF	TGTGCCAGCAGAGCGAGCGGGGGGACCTACGAGCAGTACTTC
TRBJ2-7	.	TRBD2	TRBV11-2	CASSLLAGVYEQYF	TGTGCCAGCAGCTTACTAGCGGGAGTTTACGAGCAGTACTTC
TRBJ1-1	.	.	TRBV30	CAWSWEGGTEAFF	TGTGCCTGGAGTTGGGAGGGTGGCACTGAAGCTTTCTTT
TRBJ1-4	few	TRBD1	TRBV18	CASSPPGQGGEKLFF	TGTGCCAGCTCACCACCGGGACAGGGGGGCGAAAAACTGTTTTTT
TRBJ2-7	few	.	TRBV19	CASSIAGRGTYEQYF	TGTGCCAGTAGTATAGCCGGGCGGGGCACCTACGAGCAGTACTTC
TRBJ2-3	.	TRBD2	TRBV11-1	CASSLGMAGGPADTQYF	TGTGCCAGCAGCTTAGGAATGGCGGGGGGGCCCGCAGATACGCAGTATTTT
TRBJ1-5	.	.	TRBV7-2	CASSPPNQPQHF	TGTGCCAGCAGTCCCCCTAATCAGCCCCAGCATTTT
TRBJ2-7	.	TRBD1	TRBV15	CATSRPDRGSDEQYF	TGTGCCACCAGCAGACCAGACAGGGGTAGTGACGAGCAGTACTTC
TRBJ2-5	.	.	TRBV7-2	CASSYRGGRFWEETQYF	TGTGCCAGCAGCTATAGGGGGGGCCGTTTTTGGGAAGAGACCCAGTACTTC
TRBJ2-1	once	.	TRBV11-3	CASRNRGGRQFF	TGTGCCAGCAGAAACAGGGGGGGGAGGCAGTTCTTC
TRBJ2-1	.	.	TRBV6-5	CASRALSGGNEQFF	TGTGCCAGCAGGGCATTGTCCGGGGGCAATGAGCAGTTCTTC
TRBJ1-5	.	.	TRBV7-8	CASSLFRQSGQPQHF	TGTGCCAGCAGCTTATTTCGGCAGTCGGGTCAGCCCCAGCATTTT
TRBJ1-2	.	.	TRBV5-1	CASSRGQSRIGYTF	TGCGCCAGCAGCCGAGGACAGTCCCGAATAGGCTACACCTTC
TRBJ1-4	.	TRBD1	TRBV7-9	CASSHRDSFATNEKLFF	TGTGCCAGCAGCCACCGGGACAGCTTTGCAACTAATGAAAAACTGTTTTTT
TRBJ2-6	.	TRBD2	TRBV18	CASSYPGGSSGANVLTF	TGTGCCAGCTCCTACCCGGGGGGGAGCTCTGGGGCCAACGTCCTGACTTTC
TRBJ2-7	.	TRBD1	TRBV5-1	CASSLDGTGPEQYF	TGCGCCAGCAGCTTGGACGGGACAGGGCCCGAGCAGTACTTC
TRBJ2-3	.	.	TRBV15	CATSLLPYSTDTQYF	TGTGCCACTTCGCTTTTGCCCTACAGCACAGATACGCAGTATTTT
TRBJ2-7	.	TRBD2	TRBV27	CASKTSGTSYEQYF	TGTGCCAGCAAGACTAGCGGGACCTCCTACGAGCAGTACTTC
TRBJ1-5	once	TRBD1	TRBV7-2	CASSLDRGGNQPQHF	TGTGCCAGCAGCCTGGACAGGGGAGGCAATCAGCCCCAGCATTTT
TRBJ2-1	few	TRBD2	TRBV4-2	CASSQDSSGTPVLDEQFF	TGTGCCAGCAGCCAAGATTCAAGCGGGACCCCGGTTCTGGATGAGCAGTTCTTC
TRBJ2-2	.	TRBD2	TRBV6-1	CASSEVRGRGTGELFF	TGTGCCAGCAGTGAAGTCCGGGGGAGGGGCACCGGGGAGCTGTTTTTT
TRBJ2-1	.	.	TRBV27	CASSFRGAVNEQFF	TGTGCCAGCAGTTTCCGGGGGGCGGTCAATGAGCAGTTCTTC
TRBJ1-2	.	TRBD1	TRBV2	CASSSQGAFYGYTF	TGTGCCAGCTCATCACAGGGGGCATTCTATGGCTACACCTTC
TRBJ2-3	.	.	TRBV6-6	CASSYSTRDTQYF	TGTGCCAGCAGTTACTCCACGCGAGATACGCAGTATTTT
TRBJ2-7	.	TRBD1	TRBV7-9	CASSPGTGPYEQYF	TGTGCCAGCAGCCCCGGGACAGGGCCCTACGAGCAGTACTTC
TRBJ1-2	once	TRBD1	TRBV28	CASSPPGRGVYGYTF	TGTGCCAGCAGTCCCCCGGGCAGGGGGGTATATGGCTACACCTTC
TRBJ2-1	few	.	TRBV9	CASSVATGVRNRADEQFF	TGTGCCAGCAGCGTAGCTACGGGGGTCAGGAACCGGGCAGATGAGCAGTTCTTC
TRBJ1-1	once	.	TRBV7-9	CASSLARGDTEAFF	TGTGCCAGCAGCTTAGCGCGGGGCGACACTGAAGCTTTCTTT
TRBJ1-1	.	.	TRBV6-6	CASSDSGGENTEAFF	TGTGCCAGCAGTGACTCGGGGGGGGAGAACACTGAAGCTTTCTTT
TRBJ2-1	.	TRBD2	TRBV9	CASSVLAGVYNEQFF	TGTGCCAGCAGCGTCTTAGCGGGGGTATACAATGAGCAGTTCTTC
TRBJ2-6	.	.	TRBV2	CASSEQGAGANVLTF	TGTGCCAGCAGTGAACAAGGGGCTGGGGCCAACGTCCTGACTTTC
TRBJ1-1	.	.	TRBV27	CASSFGAGAEAFF	TGTGCCAGCAGTTTTGGGGCAGGGGCCGAAGCTTTCTTT
TRBJ2-3	medium-sized	TRBD1	TRBV6-1	CASSEARGTGPTDTQYF	TGTGCCAGCAGTGAAGCGCGGGGGACAGGGCCCACAGATACGCAGTATTTT
TRBJ1-2	.	.	TRBV12-5	CASGTELGYTF	TGTGCTAGTGGTACAGAACTTGGCTACACCTTC
TRBJ1-2	once	.	TRBV7-8	CASSPSPGLYYGYTF	TGTGCCAGCAGCCCATCACCGGGACTCTACTATGGCTACACCTTC
TRBJ2-1	.	.	TRBV21-1	CASSNNGQTSRNEQFF	TGTGCCAGCAGCAATAACGGACAGACCTCAAGAAATGAGCAGTTCTTC
TRBJ2-3	.	TRBD2	TRBV4-2	CASSQEGPAGGPTDTQYF	TGTGCCAGCAGCCAAGAGGGCCCAGCGGGGGGTCCCACAGATACGCAGTATTTT
TRBJ1-1	.	TRBD1	TRBV27	CASSFSAGGNTEAFF	TGTGCCAGCAGTTTTTCGGCAGGGGGAAACACTGAAGCTTTCTTT